The clone carrying this TCR delta chain has only a few counts. A read error likely explains this, since a far larger clone differs by one base. Other DNA sequences of this sample code for an identical CDR3. These data come from a study of γδ T cells in repeated Plasmodium falciparum infection. TCRdb reran clone calling via CATT on the multiplex PCR reads. The sample records tens of thousands of delta-chain clones, less than 1% being singletons. Germline assignment: CDR1 TSWWSYY and CDR2 QGS. The germline V and J ends were trimmed by 6 bases and 6 bases, with 11 bases remaining between them. There are 12 residues in the CDR3. Flow sorting of PBMC yielded separate Vgamma9/Vdelta2+ and Vdelta2-negative gammadelta T cell populations for bulk repertoire analysis.

This clonotype originated in a pool of human donors (malaria-infected and uninfected, not separated). The rearrangement uses TRDV1 and TRDJ1; no reliable D call. TCRdb supplies no J gene; here it was assigned by aligning the nucleotide sequence to germline. Input material: gamma-delta T cells from blood. The CDR3 region is CALGVLRHKLIF. The DNA of the CDR3 is TGTGCTCTTGGTGTGCTTAGGCATAAACTCATCTTT.